This record covers a single T cell receptor (beta chain). No antigen is known for it. The sample originates from a study of CD8 T cells in Susac syndrome. General study results and limits: Susac-specific public clones in total CD8+ repertoires numbered some 16; in CD8+ TEMRA repertoires, they numbered several. The study found that Susac CD8+ clonal expansion peaked in TEMRA cells and active patients.

An amount of RNA that ranged from 0.5 to 1 ug was reverse transcribed with random hexamers. Each CDR3 protein gets one entry after TCRdb re-called the immunoSEQ multiplex PCR reads with MiXCR. The sample has roughly 89,000 distinct CDR3 sequences, about 96% seen once; the top ten hold 0.62%. Per the germline V gene, CDR1 is SNHLY and CDR2 is FYNNEI. CDR3 length equals 14 residues. The ends lost 7 bases at V and 0 bases at J; junction bases unmatched: 1. TEMRA cells were FACS-enriched, while CD8+ and CD4+ T cells were negatively isolated. The clonotype comes from a human donor with Susac syndrome. Specimen: CD8+ T cells from PBMCs. This rearrangement joins TRBV2 to TRBJ2-2; 8 nucleotides line up with TRBD1. CDR3 nucleotides: TGTGCCAGCAAGGACAGGGCGAACACCGGGGAGCTGTTTTTT. As protein: CASKDRANTGELFF.